Below are 14 T cell receptor beta chains sequenced from a single sample in a study of shared clonotypes between healthy human individuals. Libraries were prepared by immunoSEQ multiplex PCR; TCRdb keeps only in-frame clonotypes and omits some of them. The table includes millions of clones, roughly 94% detected once. Sequencing was performed on naive CD4+ T cells sorted from blood. As for subset: CD45RA+ positively selected. Receptors were obtained from a man between 18 and 29 years old in good health.

Notes on this clone: Other nucleotide sequences from this sample produce the same CDR3. V gene TRBV5-1 combines with J gene TRBJ2-1; weak D call: TRBD2 (6 bases). Germline V CDR1 and CDR2: SGHRS, YFSETQ. This CDR3 has 14 residues. V was clipped by 2 bases and J by 1 base, with 7 bases between them. CDR3 amino acids: CASSFGGSYNEQFF. CDR3 DNA sequence: TGCGCCAGCAGCTTCGGGGGTTCCTACAATGAGCAGTTCTTC.

This rearrangement joins TRBV29-1 to TRBJ2-2, with TRBD2 matching over 15 bases. From germline, CDR1 is SQVTM and CDR2 ANQGSEA. The ends lost 5 bases at V and 7 bases at J; junction bases unmatched: 11. There are 17 residues in the CDR3. CDR3 in amino acids: CSVRGLAGGPWGGELFF. CDR3 DNA sequence: TGCAGCGTTAGGGGACTAGCGGGAGGCCCTTGGGGCGGGGAGCTGTTTTTT.

The V call is TRBV7-9, the J call TRBJ2-1; a possible D gene is TRBD2 (6 bases). The CDR3 has 16 amino acids. V lost 1 base to trimming and J lost 9 bases, with 19 bases between them. The germline CDR1 and CDR2 sequences are SEHNR and FQNEAQ (reference sequence). The CDR3: CASSLVTGSPYFEQFF. Written as DNA, the CDR3 is TGTGCCAGCAGCTTAGTGACCGGGAGCCCCTACTTTGAGCAGTTCTTC.

V is TRBV6-6 and J is TRBJ2-2; possibly TRBD1 for D (6 bases). Deletions cut 7 bases from V and 5 bases from J, with 11 bases between. The V gene's germline CDR1 is MNHNY and CDR2 SVGAGI (reference sequence). This CDR3 region has 13 residues. CDR3 amino acids: CASTQRGTGELFF. The CDR3 region has the DNA TGTGCCAGCACCCAGAGGGGGACCGGGGAGCTGTTTTTT.

This sequence joins TRBV19 and TRBJ1-2; 7 bases are a match to TRBD1. V was pared by 0 bases and J by 7 bases, with 5 bases of the junction left unmatched. There are 14 residues in the CDR3. Germline V gene data show CDR1 as LNHDA and CDR2 as SQIVND (reference sequence). The CDR3 sequence is CASSIERGTAGYTF. For the CDR3, the DNA is TGTGCCAGTAGTATAGAAAGGGGGACAGCTGGCTACACCTTC.

V and J are TRBV6-1 and TRBJ2-7; D possibly corresponds to TRBD2 (5 bases). Germline CDR1 reads MNHNS; CDR2 reads SASEGT. The V gene lost 7 bases and the J gene lost 2 bases, with 18 bases spanning the gap. The CDR3 has 15 residues. Here the CDR3 reads CASTPGGTFTYEQYF. The CDR3 DNA reads as TGTGCCAGCACCCCAGGAGGCACATTTACCTACGAGCAGTACTTC.

This chain uses TRBV5-6 with TRBJ1-2; 9 bases map to TRBD1. V gave up 4 bases and J gave up 7 bases; unmatched junction bases: 17. This CDR3 comprises 17 residues. CDR1 is SGHDT, CDR2 YYEEEE, per germline. The CDR3 bases are TGTGCCAGCAGCCTCACCCCGGGACAGGGTCTGATAGGTGGCTACACCTTC. Translation: CASSLTPGQGLIGGYTF.

This chain joins TRBV11-2 and TRBJ2-5; unclear D gene. CDR3 length: 12 residues. CDR1 and CDR2 from the germline V gene are SGHAT and FQNNGV. V shed 3 bases and J shed 0 bases, with 2 bases lying between them. CDR3 region: CASSLYQETQYF. CDR3 DNA: TGTGCCAGCAGCTTGTACCAAGAGACCCAGTACTTC.

The V gene is TRBV10-3, the J gene TRBJ2-7, with a possible D match to TRBD1 (5 bases). The CDR3 has 12 amino acids. Germline-derived CDR1 and CDR2 are ENHRY and SYGVKD. V was shortened by 4 bases and J by 5 bases, with 9 bases between the two germline ends. In DNA, the CDR3 is TGTGCCATCAGTGCGTTAGGGGACGAGCAGTACTTC. Its translation is CAISALGDEQYF.

The V gene is TRBV28, the J gene TRBJ1-2; D is undetermined. Germline CDR1 is MDHEN and CDR2 is SYDVKM. The CDR3 spans 12 residues. Between the trimmed V and J ends, which lost 6 bases and 8 bases, there was a span of 13 bases. CDR3 loop: CASSTPAGGYTF. DNA for the CDR3: TGTGCCAGCAGCACACCCGCCGGGGGCTACACCTTC.

The CDR3 bases are TGTGCCAGTAGTATATCTTGGAGCACTGAAGCTTTCTTT. Protein product: CASSISWSTEAFF. This sequence joins TRBV19 and TRBJ1-1; unclear D gene. The CDR3 has 13 amino acids. Germline CDR1 LNHDA, CDR2 SQIVND (reference sequence). Deletions cut 2 bases from V and 4 bases from J, with 8 bases between.

In regard to this clone: The identical CDR3 is also encoded by other nucleotide sequences in the sample. The genes are TRBV5-1 and TRBJ2-5; TRBD2 matches at 13 bases. Per the germline V gene, CDR1 is SGHRS and CDR2 is YFSETQ. The J segment lost 4 bases and the V segment lost 4 bases, leaving 4 bases of the junction unmatched. The CDR3 contains 15 residues. The CDR3 sequence is CASSRGLAGRETQYF. CDR3 coding DNA: TGCGCCAGCAGCCGGGGACTAGCGGGACGAGAGACCCAGTACTTC.

The V and J genes are TRBV7-9 and TRBJ2-5, with D uncertain. The germline CDR1 and CDR2 sequences are SEHNR and FQNEAQ (reference sequence). The ends were cut back, 6 bases at V and 5 bases at J, with 7 bases in the middle. CDR3 length: 11 amino acids. CDR3 bases: TGTGCCAGCAGGCAAGGGGAGACCCAGTACTTC. It is translated as CASRQGETQYF. Complete variable domain (other parts from reference TRBV7-9 and TRBJ2-5): DTGVSQNPRHKITKRGQNVTFRCDPISEHNRLYWYRQTLGQGPEFLTYFQNEAQLEKSRLLSDRFSAERPKGSFSTLEIQRTEQGDSAMYLCASRQGETQYFGPGTRLLVL.

A note on this clone: Other DNA sequences within the sample encode an identical CDR3. The genes are TRBV5-1 and TRBJ1-2; D call uncertain. The germline V gene has CDR1 SGHRS and CDR2 YFSETQ. V lost 4 bases and J 0 bases, leaving 10 bases between the germline ends. The CDR3 covers 14 residues. The CDR3 DNA sequence: TGCGCCAGCAGCAGGGAGGGTACTAACTATGGCTACACCTTC. Protein product: CASSREGTNYGYTF.